The next 8 T cell receptor beta chains were all read from a single sample in a study of control samples from healthy donors and cancer patients. The table came from immunoSEQ multiplex PCR; TCRdb's copy has only in-frame clones and leaves some out. This table holds some 71,000 clones, around 87% found once. The sequencing input was PBMCs. These receptors all stem from a woman in her forties or fifties with head and neck cancer.

The CDR3 region has the DNA TGTGCCAGCAGCCGGGGTTTAAGCTCCTATAATTCACCCCTCCACTTT. Residues: CASSRGLSSYNSPLHF. This chain joins TRBV3-1 (or the pseudogene TRBV3-2) and TRBJ1-6; no reliable D call. CDR1 LGHDT and CDR2 YNNKEL come from the germline V gene (reference sequence). The CDR3 length is 16 residues. V was pared by 4 bases and J by 0 bases, with 10 bases between.

This clone was counted once. V and J are TRBV28 and TRBJ2-3; 10 bases map to TRBD1. Germline V CDR1 and CDR2: MDHEN, SYDVKM. The CDR3 totals 17 residues. Germline trimming cut 6 bases from V and 7 bases from J; bases unmatched to any gene: 16. The CDR3 DNA is TGTGCCAGCAGACCACCGGGACAGGGGACCAATTTTTATACGCAGTATTTT. Translating gives CASRPPGQGTNFYTQYF.

This clone was seen a handful of times. The chain recombines TRBV5-1 with TRBJ1-5; unclear D gene. Germline lookup yields CDR1 SGHRS and CDR2 YFSETQ. This CDR3 contains 15 residues. V shed 5 bases and J shed 3 bases, with 15 bases lying between them. Here the CDR3 reads CASSLAAGFNQPQHF. CDR3 DNA sequence: TGCGCCAGCAGTCTGGCGGCGGGTTTCAATCAGCCCCAGCATTTT.

The V and J genes are TRBV28 and TRBJ1-1; TRBD1 aligns across 7 bases. The trim removed 1 base at V and 4 bases at J, leaving 6 bases unmatched. CDR3 length equals 15 residues. Germline lookup yields CDR1 MDHEN and CDR2 SYDVKM. Here the CDR3 reads CASSLSAGGFTEAFF. The CDR3 bases are TGTGCCAGCAGTTTATCGGCAGGGGGGTTCACTGAAGCTTTCTTT.

In this sample, this clone turned up a few times. V and J are TRBV2 and TRBJ1-5; D is uncertain. This CDR3 is 14 amino acids long. With 7 bases removed from V and 4 bases from J, the gap between germline ends came to 14 bases. Germline assignment: CDR1 SNHLY and CDR2 FYNNEI. In DNA, the CDR3 is TGTGCCAGCAATTCGCCTGGGGTAAATCAGCCCCAGCATTTT. Its protein is CASNSPGVNQPQHF.

This chain connects TRBV3-1 (or the pseudogene TRBV3-2) to TRBJ1-2; 10 bases are shared with TRBD1. The junction had 8 bases not matched to a gene; V was cut back by 5 bases and J by 8 bases. The length of the CDR3 is 14 residues. Germline CDR1 LGHDT, CDR2 YNNKEL (reference sequence). The CDR3 DNA reads as TGTGCCAGCAGCTATCGACAGGGGGCGGGAGGCTACACCTTC. This encodes CASSYRQGAGGYTF.

The CDR3 nucleotides read TGTGCCAGCAGCTTCCCCGGGACCAAGGGGCAGACCCAGTACTTC. It codes for CASSFPGTKGQTQYF. The rearrangement uses TRBV7-8 and TRBJ2-5; perhaps D is TRBD1 or TRBD2 (5 bases each). The length of the CDR3 is 15 residues. Deletions cut 3 bases from V and 6 bases from J, with 17 bases between. Germline V lookup: CDR1 SGHVS, CDR2 FQNEAQ.

The CDR3 DNA follows: TGCGCCAGCAGCTTGGCAGGGGGAGTGACTGAAGCTTTCTTT. This codes for CASSLAGGVTEAFF. V gene TRBV5-1 combines with J gene TRBJ1-1; 7 nucleotides match TRBD1. The ends lost 0 bases at V and 5 bases at J; junction bases unmatched: 4. Germline lookup yields CDR1 SGHRS and CDR2 YFSETQ. This CDR3 contains 14 residues.